A single sample is the source of the 21 T cell receptor beta chains below, sequenced in a study of Ad26.COV2.S vaccination and SARS-CoV-2 variants. Only in-frame clones appear in the TCRdb table, and some are missing; sequencing was by immunoSEQ multiplex PCR. The data show around 300,000 clones, 86% seen once. The treatment denotes: some 20 received Ad26.COV2.S at low or high dose, single or two shots; several received placebo; per-sample allocation not given. Each sample was drawn 63 days after the first injection (of vaccine or placebo). This sample comprised peripheral blood, obtained in a trial of Ad26.COV2.S vaccine versus placebo. The receptors were sampled from a person between 18 and 65 years old who received the Ad26.COV2.S COVID-19 vaccine or a placebo.

V gene TRBV6-2 or TRBV6-3 combines with J gene TRBJ2-3, with 7 positions matching TRBD1. The CDR3 is 14 amino acids. Germline CDR1 reads MNHEY; CDR2 reads SVGEGT. J was trimmed by 6 bases and V by 5 bases; bases with no gene match: 8. The CDR3 region is CASSLDRTRDTQYF. CDR3 coding DNA: TGTGCCAGCAGTCTGGACAGGACTCGGGATACGCAGTATTTT.

V is TRBV29-1 and J is TRBJ1-4; 8 bases fit TRBD1. Germline V gene data show CDR1 as SQVTM and CDR2 as ANQGSEA. J lost 8 bases, V lost 1 base, and 6 bases had no gene match. CDR3 length equals 14 residues. The CDR3 is CSVEGTGSEEKLFF. CDR3 DNA: TGCAGCGTTGAAGGGACAGGGTCCGAGGAAAAACTGTTTTTT.

The gene calls are TRBV18 and TRBJ2-7; D unclear. CDR3 length: 13 amino acids. Germline V gene sequence: CDR1 KGHSH, CDR2 LQKENI. Deletions cut 2 bases from V and 3 bases from J, with 8 bases between. CDR3 bases: TGTGCCAGCTCACCAAGTCAAGACTACGAGCAGTACTTC. Protein sequence: CASSPSQDYEQYF.

V gene TRBV7-9 combines with J gene TRBJ2-1; D remains ambiguous. The germline V gene has CDR1 SEHNR and CDR2 FQNEAQ (reference sequence). There are 15 residues in the CDR3. V lost 4 bases, J lost 0 bases, and 10 bases lay in between. The CDR3 DNA sequence: TGTGCCAGCAGCTCCGCGCGGAGCTCCTACAATGAGCAGTTCTTC. Residues: CASSSARSSYNEQFF.

The rearrangement uses TRBV14 and TRBJ1-3; D perhaps matches TRBD1 (5 bases). Germline CDR1 and CDR2: SGHDN and FVKESK. Trimming removed 4 bases from V and 4 bases from J, with 17 bases in between. The length of the CDR3 is 16 residues. The CDR3 spells CASSPRRVVWGNTIYF. CDR3 coding DNA: TGTGCCAGCAGCCCCCGCAGGGTGGTGTGGGGAAACACCATATATTTT.

The CDR3 region has the DNA TGTGCCAGCAGCTTAGCGCCAGGGGGGGTCGAGCAGTACTTC. This codes for CASSLAPGGVEQYF. V and J are TRBV7-8 and TRBJ2-7; TRBD1 or TRBD2 may be the D gene (7 bases each). V was clipped by 0 bases and J by 6 bases, with 12 bases between them. The germline CDR1 and CDR2 sequences are SGHVS and FQNEAQ. This CDR3 is 14 amino acids long.

The chain combines TRBV6-5 with TRBJ2-7, with 10 bases lining up with TRBD2. This CDR3 has 15 residues. Per germline, CDR1 MNHEY and CDR2 SVGAGI. Trimming cost V 5 bases and J 6 bases; bases outside gene matches: 10. The CDR3: CASSRPGLAGVEQYF. The DNA for the CDR3 is TGTGCCAGCAGTCGGCCCGGGCTAGCGGGAGTCGAGCAGTACTTC.

The gene calls are TRBV3-1 (or the pseudogene TRBV3-2) and TRBJ2-5; D gene unclear. V lost 1 base to trimming and J lost 0 bases, with 6 bases between them. Germline CDR1 reads LGHDT; CDR2 reads YNNKEL (reference sequence). This CDR3 is 14 amino acids long. CDR3 DNA: TGTGCCAGCAGCCAAGCCCCGTACCAAGAGACCCAGTACTTC. The encoded protein is CASSQAPYQETQYF.

J is TRBJ2-4 and V is TRBV4-3; D unclear. V lost 0 bases, J lost 4 bases, and 10 bases lay in between. This CDR3 comprises 15 residues. CDR1 and CDR2 from the germline V gene are LGHNA and YSLEER. The CDR3 protein is CASSQDSAGKNIQYF. CDR3 bases: TGCGCCAGCAGCCAAGATTCGGCAGGAAAAAACATTCAGTACTTC.

V and J are TRBV9 and TRBJ2-3, with 14 bases identical to TRBD2. V was pared by 4 bases and J by 5 bases, with 6 bases of the junction left unmatched. CDR1 and CDR2 from the germline V gene are SGDLS and YYNGEE. CDR3 size: 16 residues. CDR3 nucleotide sequence: TGTGCCAGCAGCCCGCCGGGACTAGCGGGGGTAGATACGCAGTATTTT. Amino acids: CASSPPGLAGVDTQYF.

The chain employs TRBV19 and TRBJ2-1; D uncertain. Germline lookup yields CDR1 LNHDA and CDR2 SQIVND (reference sequence). The CDR3 totals 13 residues. The V gene lost 5 bases and the J gene lost 7 bases, with 12 bases spanning the gap. This CDR3 reads CASSSPLRNEQFF. CDR3 sequence (DNA): TGTGCCAGTAGTTCGCCCCTTCGGAATGAGCAGTTCTTC.

V usage is TRBV15 and J usage is TRBJ2-1; TRBD2 matches 8 bases. Trimming removed 5 bases from V and 4 bases from J; junction bases left unmatched: 13. Looked up from germline, CDR1 is LNHNV and CDR2 is YYDKDF (reference sequence). The CDR3 contains 17 residues. CDR3 region: CATSAQPLGGGYNEQFF. The DNA for the CDR3 is TGTGCCACCAGCGCACAACCCCTCGGCGGGGGGTACAATGAGCAGTTCTTC.

This rearrangement joins TRBV4-3 to TRBJ2-7; D may be TRBD1 (6 bases). CDR3 length: 15 amino acids. Trimming left V 0 bases short and J 2 bases short, with 11 bases between. The V gene's germline CDR1 is LGHNA and CDR2 YSLEER. The CDR3 reads CASSQEGDTTYEQYF. The CDR3 nucleotides are TGCGCCAGCAGCCAAGAGGGGGACACAACCTACGAGCAGTACTTC.

The chain recombines TRBV10-1 with TRBJ2-1, with 7 nucleotides matching TRBD2. J gave up 3 bases and V 0 bases, and 2 bases lay outside the gene matches. CDR3 length: 15 amino acids. Germline CDR1 WNHNN, CDR2 SYGVQD (reference sequence). The CDR3 protein is CASSESRGDYNEQFF. The CDR3 DNA reads as TGCGCCAGCAGTGAGTCTCGGGGGGACTACAATGAGCAGTTCTTC.

The chain recombines TRBV3-1 (or the pseudogene TRBV3-2) with TRBJ1-4; D gene unclear. The CDR3 spans 16 residues. V was cut by 3 bases and J by 7 bases, with 18 bases left in between. Germline CDR1 is LGHDT and CDR2 is YNNKEL (reference sequence). CDR3 coding DNA: TGTGCCAGCAGCCACGGTTGGGTCGGGAAAGCTGAAAAACTGTTTTTT. Its protein product is CASSHGWVGKAEKLFF.

The V call is TRBV29-1, the J call TRBJ2-5; 7 nucleotides match TRBD1. The CDR3 length is 13 residues. Trimming took 8 bases from V and 5 from J; bases not matched to a gene: 11. Germline V gives CDR1 SQVTM, CDR2 ANQGSEA. The CDR3 is CSFQGVGWETQYF. CDR3 DNA sequence: TGCAGCTTCCAGGGGGTAGGGTGGGAGACCCAGTACTTC.

The chain employs TRBV10-3 and TRBJ2-3; perhaps TRBD2 as D (6 bases). This CDR3 region has 16 residues. The V and J ends lost 3 bases and 0 bases respectively, with 13 bases between them. Germline CDR1 and CDR2: ENHRY and SYGVKD. CDR3 residues: CAISDWAGTSTDTQYF. CDR3 in DNA: TGTGCCATCAGTGATTGGGCGGGGACTAGCACAGATACGCAGTATTTT.

This clone was picked up a small number of times. CDR3 sequence reads: CASSYSEAYVWDEQYF. As DNA, the CDR3 is TGTGCCAGCAGTTACTCGGAGGCCTACGTATGGGACGAGCAGTACTTC. This chain uses TRBV6-5 with TRBJ2-7; D is perhaps TRBD2 (5 bases). From germline, CDR1 is MNHEY and CDR2 SVGAGI. Trimming took off 0 bases at V and 5 bases at J, with 17 bases between the two ends. CDR3 size: 16 residues.

This chain connects TRBV11-2 to TRBJ2-7; a weak D match, TRBD1 (6 bases). CDR1 and CDR2 (germline): SGHAT, FQNNGV. The CDR3 totals 16 residues. Between the trimmed V and J ends, which lost 2 bases and 5 bases, there was a span of 19 bases. This chain's CDR3 is CASSLSMSKGEHEQYF. Written as DNA, the CDR3 is TGTGCCAGCAGCTTAAGTATGAGCAAGGGGGAACACGAGCAGTACTTC.

The CDR3 coding sequence is TGTGCCAGCACCCTGACAGGGAGGAAGAACGAGCAGTACTTC. The encoded protein is CASTLTGRKNEQYF. The V and J genes are TRBV6-5 and TRBJ2-7; weak D call: TRBD1 (7 bases). Between the trimmed V and J ends, which lost 7 bases and 5 bases, there was a span of 18 bases. CDR3 length: 14 residues. In germline, CDR1 is MNHEY, CDR2 SVGAGI.

The V call is TRBV27, the J call TRBJ1-1, with 7 bases lining up with TRBD1. There are 17 residues in the CDR3. Per the germline V gene, CDR1 is MNHEY and CDR2 is SMNVEV (reference sequence). Trimming removed 5 bases from V and 2 bases from J; junction bases left unmatched: 14. In DNA form, the CDR3 reads TGTGCCAGCAGTAGACAGGGAAGGTTCGGCCCAAACACTGAAGCTTTCTTT. Encoded protein: CASSRQGRFGPNTEAFF.